A single sample is the source of the 21 T cell receptor beta chains below, sequenced in a study of control samples from healthy donors and cancer patients (dated by TCRdb to the early 2020s). The receptor library was made with the immunoSEQ multiplex PCR assay. Entries here come from immuneACCESS through TCRdb and include only in-frame sequences with V and J called. Some clones fail to appear in such tables; in the studies checked, an unresolved V gene covers under half of the shortfall, and the cause of the remainder is unknown. This sample lists around 130,000 clones; 75% to 95% were detected once. The top ten clonotypes cover 2% to 2.5% of the sample. Sequenced sample: blood. These receptors all stem from a man younger than 30 in good health.

The chain has TRBV5-8 and TRBJ1-1; D ambiguous. Looked up from germline, CDR1 is SGHTS and CDR2 is YDEGEE. The V and J ends lost 2 bases and 5 bases respectively, with 10 bases between them. This CDR3 spans 13 amino acids. The CDR3 nucleotides are TGTGCCAGCAGCTTCCGGGGTCGGACTGAAGCTTTCTTT. Amino acids: CASSFRGRTEAFF.

The gene calls are TRBV7-9 and TRBJ2-2; the D gene is possibly TRBD2 (5 bases). CDR1 and CDR2 from the germline V gene are SEHNR and FQNEAQ (reference sequence). The CDR3 spans 16 residues. Trimming pared 8 bases from V and 5 bases from J, leaving 21 bases between. This chain's CDR3 is CASGAPEDSHTGELFF. The DNA of the CDR3 is TGTGCCAGCGGAGCTCCGGAGGACTCCCATACCGGGGAGCTGTTTTTT.

The V gene is TRBV2, the J gene TRBJ2-3; 14 bases map to TRBD2. Trimming took 6 bases from V and 1 from J; bases not matched to a gene: 3. Germline CDR1 is SNHLY and CDR2 is FYNNEI. CDR3 size: 16 residues. CDR3 sequence: CASSTGLAGGTDTQYF. In nucleotides, the CDR3 is TGTGCCAGCAGCACGGGACTAGCGGGAGGCACAGATACGCAGTATTTT.

The chain combines TRBV4-1 with TRBJ1-2, with D possibly TRBD1 on 6 matching bases. V was shortened by 3 bases and J by 8 bases, with 22 bases between the two germline ends. The V gene's germline CDR1 is MGHRA and CDR2 YSYEKL. The CDR3 extends over 16 amino acids. The CDR3 DNA sequence: TGCGCCAGCAGCCACGTAACTACAGGGTCCGGATACGGCTACACCTTC. It translates to CASSHVTTGSGYGYTF.

The genes are TRBV19 and TRBJ1-3, with D hard to call. The V end lost 7 bases, the J end lost 0 bases, and 10 bases lay between the germline ends. This CDR3 comprises 14 residues. Germline lookup yields CDR1 LNHDA and CDR2 SQIVND (reference sequence). CDR3 nucleotide sequence: TGTGCCAGTACCTGGGATGTCTCTGGAAACACCATATATTTT. Translating gives CASTWDVSGNTIYF.

Here the CDR3 reads CASSYSTGGGEQYV. DNA of the CDR3: TGTGCCAGCAGCTATAGTACAGGGGGCGGCGAGCAGTACGTC. This chain uses TRBV6-6 with TRBJ2-7; 9 positions match TRBD1. The CDR3 totals 14 residues. The germline CDR1 and CDR2 sequences are MNHNY and SVGAGI (reference sequence). J was trimmed by 6 bases and V by 6 bases; bases with no gene match: 9.

The V gene is TRBV11-2, the J gene TRBJ2-1; TRBD2 matches at 7 bases. V shed 5 bases and J 6 bases; nucleotides not matched to a gene: 4. Germline V gives CDR1 SGHAT, CDR2 FQNNGV. The CDR3 has 13 amino acids. The CDR3 DNA is TGTGCCAGCAGCCAAACGGGGGGCAATGAGCAGTTCTTC. It specifies CASSQTGGNEQFF.

This clone has a handful of counts. This chain connects TRBV6-2 or TRBV6-3 to TRBJ2-7; TRBD2 is a possible D gene (5 bases). Germline CDR1 is MNHEY and CDR2 is SVGEGT. Trimming cost V 6 bases and J 7 bases, with 13 bases left between them. The CDR3 spans 12 residues. The CDR3 spells CASSPSGEEQYF. The DNA for the CDR3 is TGTGCCAGCAGCCCCTCCGGGGAAGAGCAGTACTTC.

This chain uses TRBV27 with TRBJ2-5; D is ambiguous. V was trimmed by 3 bases and J by 8 bases, leaving 13 bases between them. CDR1 is MNHEY, CDR2 SMNVEV, per germline (reference sequence). The CDR3 runs 13 residues. The CDR3: CASSLTRIGTQYF. As DNA, the CDR3 is TGTGCCAGCAGTTTGACCCGAATCGGTACCCAGTACTTC.

The CDR3 DNA is TGCGCCAGCAGCGGTGGACTAGCGGGAGCGGGAGATACGCAGTATTTT. It yields the protein CASSGGLAGAGDTQYF. V gene TRBV5-1 combines with J gene TRBJ2-3, with 13 bases aligning to TRBD2. The V segment lost 4 bases and the J segment 5 bases; nucleotides outside the gene matches: 7. This CDR3 is built from 16 residues. Germline V gene data show CDR1 as SGHRS and CDR2 as YFSETQ.

The rearrangement links TRBV12-3 or TRBV12-4 to TRBJ2-1; D not resolved. The CDR3 sequence is 13 residues long. V lost 3 bases to trimming and J lost 8 bases, with 11 bases between them. Here the CDR3 reads CASSFISRDEQFF. In DNA form, the CDR3 reads TGTGCCAGCAGTTTTATCAGCCGCGATGAGCAGTTCTTC.

V gene TRBV15 combines with J gene TRBJ1-1; TRBD1 might be the D (6 bases). V dropped 0 bases and J dropped 3 bases, with 14 bases sitting between them. This CDR3 is 16 amino acids long. Germline V gene data show CDR1 as LNHNV and CDR2 as YYDKDF (reference sequence). CDR3 region: CATSRDQRGAHTEAFF. In DNA, the CDR3 is TGTGCCACCAGCAGAGATCAACGGGGGGCTCACACTGAAGCTTTCTTT.

The chain has TRBV30 and TRBJ1-1; the D gene is possibly TRBD1 (6 bases). The germline gives CDR1 GTSNPN, CDR2 SVGIG (reference sequence). With 1 base removed from V and 0 bases from J, the gap between germline ends came to 6 bases. CDR3 size: 13 residues. CDR3 DNA sequence: TGTGCCTGGAGTGGGACAGTGAACACTGAAGCTTTCTTT. Protein product: CAWSGTVNTEAFF.

The chain recombines TRBV6-5 with TRBJ1-3; no clear D gene. V dropped 0 bases and J dropped 2 bases, with 8 bases sitting between them. The CDR3 extends over 15 amino acids. In germline, CDR1 is MNHEY, CDR2 SVGAGI. The CDR3 DNA is TGTGCCAGCAGTTACTCCTGGGGTCCTGGAAACACCATATATTTT. Its translation is CASSYSWGPGNTIYF.

The chain is built from TRBV10-3 and TRBJ2-5; 8 positions match TRBD2. CDR3 length equals 14 residues. V was pared by 8 bases and J by 5 bases, with 10 bases of the junction left unmatched. CDR1 and CDR2 (germline): ENHRY, SYGVKD. The CDR3 sequence is CAIGDRGGRETQYF. Written as DNA, the CDR3 is TGTGCCATCGGGGACCGGGGGGGACGGGAGACCCAGTACTTC.

V gene TRBV15 combines with J gene TRBJ2-2; TRBD2 aligns across 11 bases. The CDR3 loop spans 16 amino acids. V trimming: 1 base; J trimming: 5 bases; junction bases outside the gene matches: 3. CDR1 LNHNV and CDR2 YYDKDF come from the germline V gene (reference sequence). In DNA form, the CDR3 reads TGTGCCACCAGCAGAGGAACTAGCGGGAGTACCGGGGAGCTGTTTTTT. Translation gives CATSRGTSGSTGELFF.

This clone has more than one count but fewer than ten. The gene calls are TRBV2 and TRBJ2-2; 7 nucleotides match TRBD2. The CDR3 has 17 amino acids. V lost 2 bases, J lost 1 base, and 7 bases stayed unmatched. Germline V gene lookup returns CDR1 SNHLY and CDR2 FYNNEI. The DNA of the CDR3 is TGTGCCAGCAGTGAAACCCGGACTAGGGGGAACACCGGGGAGCTGTTTTTT. Amino acid sequence: CASSETRTRGNTGELFF.

This chain uses TRBV14 with TRBJ2-5; 14 nucleotides line up with TRBD2. The V gene's germline CDR1 is SGHDN and CDR2 FVKESK. Losses at the gene ends were 3 bases for V and 2 bases for J; bases not matched to a gene: 2. This CDR3 spans 16 amino acids. CDR3 sequence (DNA): TGTGCCAGCAGCCATCGACTAGCGGGGGGGCAAGAGACCCAGTACTTC. It codes for CASSHRLAGGQETQYF.

The V call is TRBV11-2, the J call TRBJ1-1; no clear D gene. The length of the CDR3 is 15 residues. V lost 0 bases, J lost 3 bases, and 11 bases lay in between. CDR1 and CDR2 (germline): SGHAT, FQNNGV. The chain's CDR3 is CASSLDRLGYTEAFF. CDR3 in DNA: TGTGCCAGCAGCTTAGATCGTTTGGGCTACACTGAAGCTTTCTTT.

The rearrangement links TRBV10-3 to TRBJ1-5; TRBD1 aligns across 8 bases. The CDR3 is 14 residues long. The germline V gene has CDR1 ENHRY and CDR2 SYGVKD. Trimming removed 4 bases from V and 5 bases from J; junction bases left unmatched: 4. CDR3 in DNA: TGTGCCATCAGTGGGACAGGGTGGCATCAGCCCCAGCATTTT. Translation: CAISGTGWHQPQHF.

V gene TRBV6-5 combines with J gene TRBJ1-5; D is perhaps TRBD1 (6 bases). V was clipped by 6 bases and J by 5 bases, with 14 bases between them. The CDR3 length is 14 residues. Germline CDR1 is MNHEY and CDR2 is SVGAGI. For the CDR3, the DNA is TGTGCCAGCAGGCCCAGACAGGTGGATCAGCCCCAGCATTTT. As protein: CASRPRQVDQPQHF.